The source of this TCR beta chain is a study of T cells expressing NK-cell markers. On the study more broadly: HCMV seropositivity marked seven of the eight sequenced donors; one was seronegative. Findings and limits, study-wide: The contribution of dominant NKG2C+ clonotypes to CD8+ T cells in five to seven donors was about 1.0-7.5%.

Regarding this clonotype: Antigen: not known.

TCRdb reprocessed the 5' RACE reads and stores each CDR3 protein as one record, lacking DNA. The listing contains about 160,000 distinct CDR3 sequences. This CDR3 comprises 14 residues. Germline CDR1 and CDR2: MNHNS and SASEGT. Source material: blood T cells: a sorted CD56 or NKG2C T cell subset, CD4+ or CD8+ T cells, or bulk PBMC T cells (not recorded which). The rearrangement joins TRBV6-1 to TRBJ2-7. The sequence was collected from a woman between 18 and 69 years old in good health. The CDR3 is CASSLLWSSYEQYF.